A single sample is the source of the 20 T cell receptor beta chains below, sequenced in a study of cytomegalovirus exposure and HLA in healthy donors. The PCR made use of 60 Vbeta and 13 Jbeta primers. The repertoire was sequenced with immunoSEQ multiplex PCR; TCRdb's copy has only in-frame clones and lacks some. The sample includes about 190,000 clones, around 78% of them seen just once. Input material: PBMCs. These receptors were obtained from a woman aged 25 to 39 in good health and CMV-seropositive.

This clone was found a few times. This sequence joins TRBV6-1 and TRBJ2-2; a possible D gene is TRBD1 (5 bases). Germline lookup yields CDR1 MNHNS and CDR2 SASEGT. The CDR3 totals 15 residues. V lost 7 bases, J lost 3 bases, and 15 bases lay in between. The CDR3 reads CASTTTVWDTGELFF. The CDR3 region has the DNA TGTGCCAGCACGACGACAGTTTGGGACACCGGGGAGCTGTTTTTT.

The chain uses TRBV27 and TRBJ2-1, with no clear D. The CDR3 contains 14 residues. CDR1 MNHEY and CDR2 SMNVEV come from the germline V gene (reference sequence). Between the trimmed V and J ends, which lost 2 bases and 4 bases, there was a span of 9 bases. The CDR3 DNA sequence: TGTGCCAGCAGTTTAGGCTTATCTTACAATGAGCAGTTCTTC. Its translation is CASSLGLSYNEQFF.

The rearrangement uses TRBV11-2 and TRBJ2-7, with a tentative D call TRBD2 (5 bases). This CDR3 region has 15 residues. V gave up 5 bases and J gave up 6 bases, with 20 bases separating them. Germline loops: CDR1 SGHAT, CDR2 FQNNGV. CDR3 in DNA: TGTGCCAGCAGCCCCCGGATGACTATGCGTTCCGAGCAGTACTTC. Amino acids: CASSPRMTMRSEQYF.

The chain carries TRBV30 and TRBJ2-4, with TRBD2 matching over 7 bases. The V segment lost 3 bases and the J segment 1 base; nucleotides outside the gene matches: 9. CDR3 length: 16 amino acids. Germline V lookup: CDR1 GTSNPN, CDR2 SVGIG (reference sequence). The CDR3 sequence: CAWRGGGAAAKNIQYF. CDR3 in DNA: TGTGCCTGGAGGGGGGGAGGGGCAGCGGCCAAAAACATTCAGTACTTC.

The V call is TRBV28, the J call TRBJ1-5; tentative D call: TRBD1 (6 bases). From germline, CDR1 is MDHEN and CDR2 SYDVKM. The CDR3 sequence is 9 residues long. CDR3 bases: TGTGCAGCAGGGGATCCCCAGCATTTT. Protein: CAAGDPQHF.

The CDR3 region has the DNA TGTGCCAGCAGCATAGGACAGGGGTTGACAGATACGCAGTATTTT. It encodes CASSIGQGLTDTQYF. V and J are TRBV5-6 and TRBJ2-3; 9 bases agree with TRBD1. J gave up 3 bases and V 4 bases, and 6 bases lay outside the gene matches. Germline values: CDR1 SGHDT, CDR2 YYEEEE. The CDR3 is made up of 15 amino acids. Drawing the rest from reference TRBV5-6 and TRBJ2-3, the complete variable domain is DAGVTQSPTHLIKTRGQQVTLRCSPKSGHDTVSWYQQALGQGPQFIFQYYEEEERQRGNFPDRFSGHQFPNYSSELNVNALLLGDSALYLCASSIGQGLTDTQYFGPGTRLTVL.

This clone showed up just a few times. The chain uses TRBV7-3 and TRBJ2-2, with D unclear. The ends were cut back, 8 bases at V and 2 bases at J, with 9 bases in the middle. This CDR3 has 13 residues. Germline V gene lookup returns CDR1 SGHTA and CDR2 FQGTGA. CDR3 in amino acids: CASSQDNTGELFF. For the CDR3, the DNA is TGTGCCAGCTCTCAGGATAACACCGGGGAGCTGTTTTTT.

The DNA for the CDR3 is TGTGCCAGCAGCTTAGCGGGACTAGAGACTAATGAGCAGTTCTTC. Translation gives CASSLAGLETNEQFF. V is TRBV7-3 and J is TRBJ2-1; 8 bases line up with TRBD2. The CDR3 runs 15 residues. V lost 2 bases and J lost 7; bases outside the gene matches: 7. Germline V CDR1 and CDR2: SGHTA, FQGTGA. The full variable domain, rest sourced from reference TRBV7-3 and TRBJ2-1, is GAGVSQTPSNKVTEKGKYVELRCDPISGHTALYWYRQSLGQGPEFLIYFQGTGAADDSGLPNDRFFAVRPEGSVSTLKIQRTERGDSAVYLCASSLAGLETNEQFFGPGTRLTVL.

This clone was counted once. The chain combines TRBV2 with TRBJ2-7; D may be TRBD2 (6 bases). From germline, CDR1 is SNHLY and CDR2 FYNNEI. Trimming stripped 6 bases from V and 4 bases from J, with 16 bases between. The CDR3 has 14 residues. The CDR3 bases are TGTGCCAGCAGCCCGTCGGAGGGTTGGTACGAGCAGTACTTC. This codes for CASSPSEGWYEQYF.

The chain employs TRBV11-3 and TRBJ1-1, with unresolved D. Germline CDR1 is SGHNT and CDR2 is YENEEA. Trimming stripped 5 bases from V and 1 base from J, with 11 bases between. CDR3 length: 14 residues. The CDR3 sequence: CASSIRTGNTEAFF. In DNA form, the CDR3 reads TGTGCCAGCAGCATACGCACTGGGAACACTGAAGCTTTCTTT.

The V gene is TRBV5-6, the J gene TRBJ1-2; perhaps TRBD1 as D (6 bases). The CDR3 has 12 amino acids. The germline gives CDR1 SGHDT, CDR2 YYEEEE. The V end lost 4 bases, the J end lost 9 bases, and 13 bases lay between the germline ends. CDR3 DNA sequence: TGTGCCAGCAGCCCAGGGACAAAGAGCTACACCTTC. Residues: CASSPGTKSYTF.

The V and J genes are TRBV9 and TRBJ1-2; D possibly corresponds to TRBD1 (6 bases). There are 17 residues in the CDR3. Germline V gene lookup returns CDR1 SGDLS and CDR2 YYNGEE. V was trimmed by 3 bases and J by 0 bases, leaving 18 bases between them. The CDR3: CASSGNTGNGANYGYTF. CDR3 sequence (DNA): TGTGCCAGCAGCGGAAATACAGGGAACGGGGCTAACTATGGCTACACCTTC.

The V and J genes are TRBV11-2 and TRBJ2-1, with a possible D match to TRBD2 (6 bases). V gave up 5 bases and J gave up 0 bases, with 11 bases separating them. Germline CDR1 reads SGHAT; CDR2 reads FQNNGV. The CDR3 contains 15 residues. DNA for the CDR3: TGTGCCAGCAGCCGAACGCGGGACTCCTACAATGAGCAGTTCTTC. Its translation: CASSRTRDSYNEQFF. Based on the CDR3 plus reference TRBV11-2 and TRBJ2-1, the full variable domain is EAGVAQSPRYKIIEKRQSVAFWCNPISGHATLYWYQQILGQGPKLLIQFQNNGVVDDSQLPKDRFSAERLKGVDSTLKIQPAKLEDSAVYLCASSRTRDSYNEQFFGPGTRLTVL.

The chain carries TRBV5-4 and TRBJ1-2; tentatively, D is TRBD1 (6 bases). From germline, CDR1 is SGHNT and CDR2 YYREEE (reference sequence). The CDR3 loop spans 14 amino acids. With 0 bases removed from V and 2 bases from J, the gap between germline ends came to 8 bases. The CDR3 DNA follows: TGTGCCAGCAGCTTGGGGCAGGGGAACTATGGCTACACCTTC. It translates to CASSLGQGNYGYTF.

The rearrangement uses TRBV15 and TRBJ2-5; D remains unclear. Germline loops: CDR1 LNHNV, CDR2 YYDKDF (reference sequence). V was cut by 3 bases and J by 5 bases, with 16 bases left in between. The CDR3 loop spans 15 amino acids. CDR3 residues: CATSRSAELGETQYF. In DNA, the CDR3 is TGTGCCACCAGCAGGTCGGCGGAACTCGGGGAGACCCAGTACTTC. Full variable domain (remainder filled in from reference TRBV15 and TRBJ2-5): DAMVIQNPRYQVTQFGKPVTLSCSQTLNHNVMYWYQQKSSQAPKLLFHYYDKDFNNEADTPDNFQSRRPNTSFCFLDIRSPGLGDTAMYLCATSRSAELGETQYFGPGTRLLVL.

The V call is TRBV5-1, the J call TRBJ2-7, with D possibly being TRBD1 (5 bases). Germline-derived CDR1 and CDR2 are SGHRS and YFSETQ. This CDR3 has 14 residues. Trimming removed 0 bases from V and 3 bases from J, with 10 bases in between. The CDR3 spells CASSLGHQGYEQYF. CDR3 bases: TGCGCCAGCAGCTTGGGCCACCAGGGCTACGAGCAGTACTTC.

The chain links TRBV5-6 to TRBJ2-7, with 11 bases aligning to TRBD1. Losses at the gene ends were 0 bases for V and 2 bases for J; bases not matched to a gene: 1. This CDR3 region has 15 residues. Germline loops: CDR1 SGHDT, CDR2 YYEEEE. CDR3 loop: CASSLGTGGPYEQYF. The CDR3 DNA sequence: TGTGCCAGCAGCTTGGGGACAGGGGGCCCCTACGAGCAGTACTTC. Together with reference TRBV5-6 and TRBJ2-7, the CDR3 gives the full variable domain: DAGVTQSPTHLIKTRGQQVTLRCSPKSGHDTVSWYQQALGQGPQFIFQYYEEEERQRGNFPDRFSGHQFPNYSSELNVNALLLGDSALYLCASSLGTGGPYEQYFGPGTRLTVT.

V and J are TRBV7-2 and TRBJ2-3; TRBD2 matches 7 bases. CDR3 size: 14 residues. Germline V CDR1 and CDR2: SGHTA, FQGNSA. The J segment lost 3 bases and the V segment lost 2 bases, leaving 2 bases of the junction unmatched. This chain's CDR3 is CASSLTSATDTQYF. DNA for the CDR3: TGTGCCAGCAGCTTAACTAGCGCAACAGATACGCAGTATTTT.

This chain uses TRBV5-1 with TRBJ2-7, with D possibly TRBD2 on 6 matching bases. This CDR3 region has 14 residues. Germline V CDR1 and CDR2: SGHRS, YFSETQ. Trimming removed 5 bases from V and 2 bases from J, with 14 bases in between. CDR3 sequence: CASRRLGEAYEQYF. The CDR3 coding sequence is TGCGCCAGCAGGAGACTAGGGGAGGCCTACGAGCAGTACTTC.

The chain uses TRBV6-1 and TRBJ2-5; D possibly corresponds to TRBD2 (5 bases). V gave up 5 bases and J gave up 3 bases, with 10 bases separating them. The length of the CDR3 is 13 residues. The germline V gene has CDR1 MNHNS and CDR2 SASEGT. The CDR3 sequence is CASSFDGEETQYF. The CDR3 DNA reads TGTGCCAGCAGTTTCGACGGGGAAGAGACCCAGTACTTC.